This TCR beta chain comes out of a study of T cell repertoires in cytomegalovirus infection. In the study overall: CMV epitopes that were recently identified and HLA-C-restricted were used alongside well-studied HLA-B-restricted ones. Matching HLA type, along with CMV infection, was indicated by public TCR beta signatures.

Broader study findings: The ex vivo response showed dominance by HLA-C-restricted CMV-specific TCR beta clonotypes. Summed frequency of public TCR beta families distinguished CMV carriers with the relevant HLA.

CDR1 and CDR2 from the germline V gene are SGDLS and YYNGEE. The V and J ends lost 0 bases and 1 base respectively, with 4 bases between them. This CDR3 has 14 amino acids. TCRdb processed the reads anew with MiXCR; each CDR3 protein has one entry. In the table there are about 700,000 distinct CDR3 sequences, around a third of which are singletons. This clonotype was counted between two and nine times. Its cognate antigen is unknown. This receptor was obtained from a human donor in good health (CMV status not recorded). Some clones in this sample may be carry-over from other donors' samples. The chain employs TRBV9 and TRBJ2-2; no definite D call. The sequencing used cultured PBMCs, collected from culture after CMV antigen stimulation. CDR3 sequence reads: CASSVGRNTGELFF. The CDR3 DNA reads TGTGCCAGCAGCGTAGGCCGGAACACCGGGGAGCTGTTTTTT. The full variable domain, completed using reference TRBV9 and TRBJ2-2, is DSGVTQTPKHLITATGQRVTLRCSPRSGDLSVYWYQQSLDQGLQFLIQYYNGEERAKGNILERFSAQQFPDLHSELNLSSLELGDSALYFCASSVGRNTGELFFGEGSRLTVL.